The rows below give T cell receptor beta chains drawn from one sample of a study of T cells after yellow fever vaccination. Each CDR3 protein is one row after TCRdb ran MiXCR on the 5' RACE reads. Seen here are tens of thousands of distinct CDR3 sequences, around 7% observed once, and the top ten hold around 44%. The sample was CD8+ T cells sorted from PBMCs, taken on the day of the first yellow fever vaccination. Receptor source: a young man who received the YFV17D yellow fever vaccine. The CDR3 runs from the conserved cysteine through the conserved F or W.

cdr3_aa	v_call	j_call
CASSFGPRSSYEQYF	TRBV7-9	TRBJ2-7
CASSPTGREETQYF	TRBV12-3/TRBV12-4	TRBJ2-5
CASRQDTIREGYTF	TRBV14	TRBJ1-2
CASSYSERANYGYTF	TRBV6-5	TRBJ1-2
CASSMLGGTIQYF	TRBV5-4	TRBJ2-4
CASSLVSGGVYEQYF	TRBV27	TRBJ2-7
CASSQSNEQFF	TRBV4-1	TRBJ2-1
CASSTRTVMGETQYF	TRBV4-1	TRBJ2-5
CASSDSEAGVAEAFF	TRBV2	TRBJ1-1
CSVGRGGTEAFF	TRBV29-1	TRBJ1-1
CASSPRGVLANYGYTF	TRBV7-9	TRBJ1-2
CASSLGSTEAFF	TRBV12-3/TRBV12-4	TRBJ1-1
CASSVSGDYQPQHF	TRBV9	TRBJ1-5
CASSSTTGGNTEAFF	TRBV5-6	TRBJ1-1
CSVETGIPYEQYF	TRBV29-1	TRBJ2-7
CASRTGLGNQPQHF	TRBV27	TRBJ1-5
CASSQSGGDTEAFF	TRBV3-1	TRBJ1-1
CASSVGTGGDEQYF	TRBV6-1	TRBJ2-7
CASSLEASGGTNTGELFF	TRBV7-6	TRBJ2-2
CASSQGGGTDTQYF	TRBV4-3	TRBJ2-3
CSARDSAGAYNEQFF	TRBV20-1	TRBJ2-1
CASSLLAGTTTDTQYF	TRBV7-2	TRBJ2-3
CASSQGTGELFF	TRBV12-3/TRBV12-4	TRBJ2-2
CASSPGTSSYNEQFF	TRBV4-3	TRBJ2-1
CSAAGFYGYTF	TRBV29-1	TRBJ1-2
CASSHNHFNEQFF	TRBV6-5	TRBJ2-1
CASGPDGQLNTEAFF	TRBV12-5	TRBJ1-1
CASSLPGLASHEQFF	TRBV6-5	TRBJ2-1